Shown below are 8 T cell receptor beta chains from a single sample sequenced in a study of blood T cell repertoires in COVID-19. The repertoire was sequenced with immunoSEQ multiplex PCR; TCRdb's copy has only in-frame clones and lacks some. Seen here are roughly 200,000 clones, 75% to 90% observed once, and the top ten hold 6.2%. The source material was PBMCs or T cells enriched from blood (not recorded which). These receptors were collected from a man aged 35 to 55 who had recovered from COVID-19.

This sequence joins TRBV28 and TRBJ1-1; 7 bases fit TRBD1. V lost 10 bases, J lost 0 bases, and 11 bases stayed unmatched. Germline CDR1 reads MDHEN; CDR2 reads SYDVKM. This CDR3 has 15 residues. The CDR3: CATFGRGQLNTEAFF. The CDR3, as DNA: TGTGCCACCTTTGGACGGGGACAGTTGAACACTGAAGCTTTCTTT.

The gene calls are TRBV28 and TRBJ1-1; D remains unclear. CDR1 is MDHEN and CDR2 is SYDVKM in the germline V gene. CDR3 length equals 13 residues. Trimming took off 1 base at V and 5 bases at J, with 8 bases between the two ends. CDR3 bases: TGTGCCAGCAGTTTATACCCCCAGACTGAAGCTTTCTTT. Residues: CASSLYPQTEAFF.

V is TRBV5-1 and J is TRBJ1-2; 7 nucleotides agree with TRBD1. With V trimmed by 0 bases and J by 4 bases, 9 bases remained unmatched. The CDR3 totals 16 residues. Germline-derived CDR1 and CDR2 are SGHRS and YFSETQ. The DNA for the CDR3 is TGCGCCAGCAGCTTGGACGCCGGGACAGAGCTCTATGGCTACACCTTC. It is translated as CASSLDAGTELYGYTF.

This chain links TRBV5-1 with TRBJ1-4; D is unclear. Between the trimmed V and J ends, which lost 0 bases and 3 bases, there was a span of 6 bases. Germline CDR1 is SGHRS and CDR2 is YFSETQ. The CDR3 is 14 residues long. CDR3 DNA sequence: TGCGCCAGCAGCTTGGGGCAGGCTAATGAAAAACTGTTTTTT. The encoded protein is CASSLGQANEKLFF.

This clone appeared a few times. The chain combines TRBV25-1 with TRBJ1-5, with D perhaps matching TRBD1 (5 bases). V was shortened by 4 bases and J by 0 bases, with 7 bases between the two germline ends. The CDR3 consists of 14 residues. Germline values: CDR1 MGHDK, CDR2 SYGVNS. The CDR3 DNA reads TGTGCCAGCAGTGTGGACAATAGCAATCAGCCCCAGCATTTT. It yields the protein CASSVDNSNQPQHF.

CDR3 bases: TGTGCCAGCAGCCTACTGACAGGGGGGATACTGAACACTGAAGCTTTCTTT. Translating gives CASSLLTGGILNTEAFF. V gene TRBV11-3 combines with J gene TRBJ1-1; 9 nucleotides align to TRBD1. Germline V gene lookup returns CDR1 SGHNT and CDR2 YENEEA. This CDR3 contains 17 residues. Trimming took 5 bases from V and 0 from J; bases not matched to a gene: 10. The whole variable domain, filled in from reference TRBV11-3 and TRBJ1-1, reads EAGVVQSPRYKIIEKKQPVAFWCNPISGHNTLYWYLQNLGQGPELLIRYENEEAVDDSQLPKDRFSAERLKGVDSTLKIQPAELGDSAVYLCASSLLTGGILNTEAFFGQGTRLTVV.

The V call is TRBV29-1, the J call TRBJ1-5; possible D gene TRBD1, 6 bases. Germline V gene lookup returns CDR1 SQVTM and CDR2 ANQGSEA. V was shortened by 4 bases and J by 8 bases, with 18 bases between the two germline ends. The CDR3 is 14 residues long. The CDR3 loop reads CSVALRTGSEPQHF. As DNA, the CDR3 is TGCAGCGTTGCACTCAGAACAGGGTCCGAGCCCCAGCATTTT.

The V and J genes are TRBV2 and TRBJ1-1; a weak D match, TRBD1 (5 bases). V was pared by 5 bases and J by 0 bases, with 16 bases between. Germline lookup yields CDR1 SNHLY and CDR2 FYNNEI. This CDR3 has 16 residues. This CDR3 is CASSLLIDSLNTEAFF. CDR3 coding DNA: TGTGCCAGCAGTCTACTAATAGACAGCCTGAACACTGAAGCTTTCTTT.